The 4 T cell receptor beta chains listed next were all sequenced from one sample in a study of T-cell reconstitution after alpha-beta-depleted transplantation in children. The TCRbeta library incorporated unique molecular identifiers. Each CDR3 protein gets one entry after TCRdb re-called the PCR reads with MiXCR. Of a few hundred thousand distinct CDR3 sequences detected, over 10% appear once; the ten largest clones hold 2.2%. The specimen was PBMCs, mostly from graft donor cells, collected 360 days after TCRalphabeta/CD19-depleted stem cell transplant. The receptors originated from a male patient younger than 18 who had a stem cell transplant for acute myeloid leukemia, so the T cells may come from the graft donor.

The genes are TRBV15 and TRBJ2-7; D is possibly TRBD2 (5 bases). The CDR3 is 13 residues long. The V gene lost 5 bases and the J gene lost 7 bases, with 15 bases spanning the gap. Germline V gives CDR1 LNHNV, CDR2 YYDKDF (reference sequence). The DNA for the CDR3 is TGTGCCACCAGCCCGCAGACCACGGGGGAGCAGTACTTC. Protein product: CATSPQTTGEQYF.

Only a few counts were recorded for this clonotype. Written as DNA, the CDR3 is TGTGCCTGGAGTGAGGCAGGGGGCCGGAACGAGCAGTACTTC. Its protein is CAWSEAGGRNEQYF. V and J are TRBV30 and TRBJ2-7, with TRBD1 identical over 8 bases. Germline V gene sequence: CDR1 GTSNPN, CDR2 SVGIG (reference sequence). The CDR3 has 14 residues. V shed 1 base, J shed 5 bases, and the junction held 7 bases outside the gene matches.

This chain links TRBV20-1 with TRBJ2-5, with TRBD2 as a possible D gene (6 bases). Between the trimmed V and J ends, which lost 3 bases and 9 bases, there was a span of 11 bases. The CDR3 sequence is 11 residues long. CDR1 is DFQATT and CDR2 is SNEGSKA in the germline V gene (reference sequence). This CDR3 is CSASLEGPQYF. CDR3 nucleotides: TGCAGTGCTAGTCTGGAGGGCCCCCAGTACTTC.

This clonotype was recorded at least ten times. The chain is built from TRBV12-3 or TRBV12-4 and TRBJ2-5; D is ambiguous. The CDR3 spans 14 residues. Trimming stripped 1 base from V and 5 bases from J, with 11 bases between. The CDR3 region has the DNA TGTGCCAGCAGTTTAGGACTGGCGTGGGAGACCCAGTACTTC. Its translation: CASSLGLAWETQYF.